These 12 T cell receptor beta chains came from one sample sequenced in a study of blood T cell repertoires in COVID-19 (dated by TCRdb to 2018 to 2021). The method behind the library was the immunoSEQ multiplex PCR assay. TCRdb limited this immuneACCESS table to in-frame rearrangements with V and J called. A share of clones is missing; checked studies link under half to unresolved V genes, and the rest is unexplained. This sample gives about 330,000 clones in total; approximately 89% of them show up just once. The top ten clonotypes cover around 4.6% of the sample. The sequenced material came from PBMCs or T cells enriched from blood (not recorded which). The receptor source for this set is a man aged 30 to 39 who had recovered from COVID-19.

V and J are TRBV28 and TRBJ2-7; maybe TRBD1 (5 bases). This CDR3 spans 16 amino acids. Trimming took 2 bases from V and 3 from J, leaving 17 bases between them. Looked up from germline, CDR1 is MDHEN and CDR2 is SYDVKM. The CDR3 DNA follows: TGTGCCAGCAGTTTAAGGCCCAGGGTCGTGATCTACGAGCAGTACTTC. Its translation is CASSLRPRVVIYEQYF.

This clone was seen once. V is TRBV3-1 (or the pseudogene TRBV3-2) and J is TRBJ1-1; tentative D call: TRBD1 (5 bases). Trimming shortened V by 5 bases and J by 8 bases, and 15 bases separated the two germline ends. The germline V gene has CDR1 LGHDT and CDR2 YNNKEL (reference sequence). This CDR3 comprises 13 residues. CDR3 sequence: CASSTLGRTEAFF. CDR3 coding DNA: TGTGCCAGCAGCACGCTGGGGCGGACAGAAGCTTTCTTT.

The chain recombines TRBV9 with TRBJ2-2, with unresolved D. The CDR3 is 15 residues long. Germline assignment: CDR1 SGDLS and CDR2 YYNGEE. Trimming cost V 3 bases and J 1 base, with 10 bases left between them. The CDR3 region is CASSELPKNTGELFF. CDR3 nucleotides: TGTGCCAGCAGCGAGCTGCCAAAGAACACCGGGGAGCTGTTTTTT.

The chain combines TRBV11-3 with TRBJ2-3; perhaps TRBD1 as D (6 bases). V lost 4 bases to trimming and J lost 0 bases, with 14 bases between them. The CDR3 loop spans 16 amino acids. Germline CDR1 and CDR2: SGHNT and YENEEA. The CDR3 DNA reads as TGTGCCAGCAGCTCGGGGACACTCACTAGCACAGATACGCAGTATTTT. Translating it yields CASSSGTLTSTDTQYF.

The chain uses TRBV3-1 (or the pseudogene TRBV3-2) and TRBJ2-2, with D perhaps matching TRBD1 (5 bases). The CDR3 has 16 amino acids. Germline V lookup: CDR1 LGHDT, CDR2 YNNKEL (reference sequence). Trimming took 4 bases from V and 6 from J, leaving 18 bases between them. CDR3 coding DNA: TGTGCCAGCAGCCCACCCTTCACTAAGGGGCCCGGGGAGCTGTTTTTT. This sequence encodes CASSPPFTKGPGELFF.

The chain is built from TRBV24-1 and TRBJ2-7, with TRBD1 as a possible D gene (5 bases). This CDR3 has 16 residues. Germline lookup yields CDR1 KGHDR and CDR2 SFDVKD. The V and J ends lost 4 bases and 1 base respectively, with 16 bases between them. CDR3 sequence: CATSDLGHMGSYEQYF. In DNA, the CDR3 is TGTGCCACCAGTGACCTTGGACATATGGGGTCCTACGAGCAGTACTTC.

This sequence joins TRBV4-1 and TRBJ2-7, with D perhaps matching TRBD1 (5 bases). The CDR3 sequence is 14 residues long. The V gene lost 1 base and the J gene lost 2 bases, with 9 bases spanning the gap. Germline V lookup: CDR1 MGHRA, CDR2 YSYEKL. The chain's CDR3 is CASSQVSGTYEQYF. For the CDR3, the DNA is TGCGCCAGCAGCCAAGTGTCAGGGACCTACGAGCAGTACTTC.

The rearrangement uses TRBV11-2 and TRBJ1-6; D gene ambiguous. CDR1 is SGHAT, CDR2 FQNNGV, per germline. The germline V and J ends were trimmed by 1 base and 0 bases, with 7 bases remaining between them. The CDR3 contains 16 residues. CDR3 sequence (DNA): TGTGCCAGCAGCTTAGCGCCCAGCTCCTATAATTCACCCCTCCACTTT. This codes for CASSLAPSSYNSPLHF.

The chain has TRBV30 and TRBJ1-3; 9 bases map to TRBD1. This CDR3 region has 16 residues. Germline V CDR1 and CDR2: GTSNPN, SVGIG (reference sequence). V lost 2 bases, J lost 0 bases, and 5 bases stayed unmatched. The CDR3 sequence: CAWSRDRENSGNTIYF. The CDR3 DNA reads as TGTGCCTGGAGTCGGGACAGGGAGAACTCTGGAAACACCATATATTTT.

The V gene is TRBV30, the J gene TRBJ1-6; D perhaps matches TRBD1 (5 bases). There are 13 residues in the CDR3. Trimming removed 1 base from V and 7 bases from J, with 8 bases in between. Per germline, CDR1 GTSNPN and CDR2 SVGIG (reference sequence). As DNA, the CDR3 is TGTGCCTGGAGTGGGGGGGGAAATTCACCCCTCCACTTT. Protein: CAWSGGGNSPLHF.

The rearrangement links TRBV6-6 to TRBJ1-5; 8 bases map to TRBD1. CDR1 and CDR2 (germline): MNHNY, SVGAGI (reference sequence). CDR3 length: 16 amino acids. Germline trimming cut 2 bases from V and 0 bases from J; bases unmatched to any gene: 3. The CDR3 nucleotides are TGTGCCAGCAGTTACCAGGGGGCGGGTAGCAATCAGCCCCAGCATTTT. Amino acids: CASSYQGAGSNQPQHF.

This rearrangement joins TRBV7-6 to TRBJ1-6; 7 bases agree with TRBD1. Germline trimming cut 4 bases from V and 5 bases from J; bases unmatched to any gene: 5. The CDR3 has 15 amino acids. Germline lookup yields CDR1 SGHVS and CDR2 FNYEAQ. The CDR3 is CASSSGTEDNSPLHF. The CDR3 region has the DNA TGTGCCAGCAGCTCCGGGACAGAGGATAATTCACCCCTCCACTTT.